The rows below give T cell receptor beta chains drawn from one sample of a study of beta chain features in type 1 diabetes. Using immunoSEQ multiplex PCR, the repertoire was profiled, and TCRdb retains in-frame clones only, with some absent. This table holds hundreds of thousands of clones, over 11% found once. Sequences were obtained from naive CD4+ T cells from blood. The receptors were sampled from a man between 18 and 35 years old with type 1 diabetes. CDR3s include the opening cysteine and the closing phenylalanine or tryptophan. D genes are given only for firm matches. A clone size is listed for some rows: how often the clone was seen (once, few, many), or a class if it is expanded.

D	V	size	J	DNA	CDR3
-	TRBV9	-	TRBJ1-2	TGTGCCAGCAGCCCTCCAGGGGTGGGAGGCTACACCTTC	CASSPPGVGGYTF
-	TRBV15	few	TRBJ2-3	TGTGCCACCGAAAACCAGCTCACAGATACGCAGTATTTT	CATENQLTDTQYF
-	TRBV9	-	TRBJ2-7	TGTGCCAGCAGCGCGACAGATACTCCCTCCTACGAGCAGTACTTC	CASSATDTPSYEQYF
-	TRBV30	few	TRBJ1-1	TGTGCCTGGAGTGTACGAAGGGAAGCTTTCTTT	CAWSVRREAFF
TRBD1	TRBV4-1	-	TRBJ2-7	TGCGCCAGCAGCCGTGGACAGGGAGACGAGCAGTACTTC	CASSRGQGDEQYF
-	TRBV5-6	few	TRBJ1-2	TGTGCCAGCACCTTTGGGACACCGAAGTATGGCTACACCTTC	CASTFGTPKYGYTF
TRBD1	TRBV6-5	-	TRBJ1-2	TGTGCCAGCAGTTTTCCGGGACAGGGCTATGGCTACACCTTC	CASSFPGQGYGYTF
-	TRBV20-1	few	TRBJ1-1	TGCAGTGCCAAGAACAAGGCTGAAGCTTTCTTT	CSAKNKAEAFF
-	TRBV10-2	few	TRBJ1-2	TGCGCCAGCAGTGAGCAGGCAGGGCGTAACTATGGCTACACCTTC	CASSEQAGRNYGYTF
-	TRBV6-5	-	TRBJ2-4	TGTGCCAGCAGTTCGCTTCCCCAGGGAGCCAAAAACATTCAGTACTTC	CASSSLPQGAKNIQYF
-	TRBV6-1	-	TRBJ2-3	TGTGCCAGCAGTGAAATCCCTGCTACAGGTGGTACGCAGTATTTT	CASSEIPATGGTQYF
-	TRBV30	few	TRBJ1-1	TGTGCCTGGAGATTGGGACCCACAACCATATTT	CAWRLGPTTIF
-	TRBV6-5	-	TRBJ2-7	TGTGCCAGCAGTTACCGGCAGGGCTACGAGCAGTACTTC	CASSYRQGYEQYF
-	TRBV19	-	TRBJ2-7	TGTGCCAGTGAGGGACGACCTTCCTACGAGCAGTACTTC	CASEGRPSYEQYF
-	TRBV7-3	-	TRBJ1-1	TGTGCCAGCAGCTCAGATCCCTCAGGGGCAGAAGCTTTCTTT	CASSSDPSGAEAFF
-	TRBV7-3	-	TRBJ2-5	TGTGCCAGCAGCCCAACCGCGGTGGCGGAGACCCAGTACTTC	CASSPTAVAETQYF
-	TRBV7-2	few	TRBJ1-2	TGTGCCAGCAGCTCTTATGTGGGGAGGGAAAATGGCTACACCTTC	CASSSYVGRENGYTF
-	TRBV30	-	TRBJ2-5	TGTGCCTGGAGTTCATCCGGAGAGACCCAGTACTTC	CAWSSSGETQYF
-	TRBV20-1	-	TRBJ2-5	TGCAGTGCTATGACCCAGTACTTC	CSAMTQYF
-	TRBV29-1	-	TRBJ2-1	TGCAGCGTTGATGAGGGTGAGCAGTTCTTC	CSVDEGEQFF
-	TRBV11-2	few	TRBJ2-1	TGTGCCAGCAGCTTAGCAGGGGCCTACAATGAGCAGTTCTTC	CASSLAGAYNEQFF
TRBD1	TRBV19	few	TRBJ1-2	TGTGCCAGTAGTACCTCCGGACAGGGGGCGCAGGGCTACACCTTC	CASSTSGQGAQGYTF
-	TRBV7-2	few	TRBJ1-4	TGTGCCAGCGGACAGAATCCCAATGAAAAACTGTTTTTT	CASGQNPNEKLFF
-	TRBV7-2	-	TRBJ1-2	TGTGCCAGCAGCTTGACAGATTATGGCTACACCTTC	CASSLTDYGYTF
TRBD2	TRBV11-3	-	TRBJ2-1	TGTGCCAGCAGCCACTCTAGCGGGAGAAGGAATGAGCAGTTCTTC	CASSHSSGRRNEQFF
TRBD1	TRBV5-1	-	TRBJ1-1	TGCGCCAGCAGCCCTCGTCCGGCAGGGGGGGACACTGAAGCTTTCTTT	CASSPRPAGGDTEAFF
TRBD1	TRBV4-3	-	TRBJ2-3	TGCGCCAGCAGCCGCAACTTAGGGGGCAGGGCCAGCACAGATACGCAGTATTTT	CASSRNLGGRASTDTQYF
-	TRBV7-2	few	TRBJ1-2	TGTGCCAGCAGCCAAAGGCGGGACTATGGCTACACCTTC	CASSQRRDYGYTF
TRBD1	TRBV11-2	few	TRBJ2-7	TGTGCCAGCAGCTACGGACAGGTGTCCTACGAGCAGTACTTC	CASSYGQVSYEQYF
TRBD2	TRBV6-5	few	TRBJ2-5	TGTGCCAGCAGTTACGGGGCGGTAGCGGGATCAGAGACCCAGTACTTC	CASSYGAVAGSETQYF
-	TRBV2	few	TRBJ2-5	TGTGCCAGCAGTGGGGACCAAGAGACCCAGTACTTC	CASSGDQETQYF
-	TRBV19	-	TRBJ1-3	TGTGCCTCCTCCTCCGGGGGCGAAAACACCATATATTTT	CASSSGGENTIYF
-	TRBV7-8	few	TRBJ2-5	TGTGCCAGCAGCTCAAAGATTACAGGGATCTCCAACCAAGAGACCCAGTACTTC	CASSSKITGISNQETQYF
TRBD2	TRBV30	few	TRBJ2-7	TGTGCCTTCGGGACTAGGATGGAGTACTTC	CAFGTRMEYF
TRBD1	TRBV30	-	TRBJ1-4	TGTGCCTGGAGTGTAGCCTCGCAGGGGGTACTGTTTTTT	CAWSVASQGVLFF
-	TRBV7-2	few	TRBJ2-7	TGTGCCAGCAGCTTTGGCTGGGGGGGGCAGTACGAGCAGTACTTC	CASSFGWGGQYEQYF
-	TRBV9	few	TRBJ1-2	TGTGCCAGCAGCGCCCGGTGGTCCTCTAACTATGGCTACACCTTC	CASSARWSSNYGYTF
-	TRBV7-2	-	TRBJ1-2	TGTGCCAGCAGCAAACGGGACAATGGGCCCCTCTACACCTTC	CASSKRDNGPLYTF
-	TRBV7-2	-	TRBJ1-2	TGTGCCAGCAGCTTAGCCGGCAGGGCTATTGGCTACACCTTC	CASSLAGRAIGYTF
-	TRBV6-5	-	TRBJ2-1	TGTGCCAGCCTCGCAGGAGGGACCTACAATGAGCAGTTCTTC	CASLAGGTYNEQFF
-	TRBV27	few	TRBJ2-5	TGTGCCAGCAGGCCGAACTACCAAGAGACGTCCCAGTACTTC	CASRPNYQETSQYF
TRBD2	TRBV6-5	few	TRBJ2-7	TGTGCCAGCAGTTCTGAACTAGCGGGAGTGAGCGAGCAGTACTTC	CASSSELAGVSEQYF
-	TRBV19	few	TRBJ2-1	TGTGCCAGCGCCTTCCCGGGAAGCAATGAGCAGTTCTTC	CASAFPGSNEQFF
-	TRBV27	-	TRBJ1-1	TGTGCCAGCAGTTCCAATCAAGGGGACACTGAAGCTTTCTTT	CASSSNQGDTEAFF